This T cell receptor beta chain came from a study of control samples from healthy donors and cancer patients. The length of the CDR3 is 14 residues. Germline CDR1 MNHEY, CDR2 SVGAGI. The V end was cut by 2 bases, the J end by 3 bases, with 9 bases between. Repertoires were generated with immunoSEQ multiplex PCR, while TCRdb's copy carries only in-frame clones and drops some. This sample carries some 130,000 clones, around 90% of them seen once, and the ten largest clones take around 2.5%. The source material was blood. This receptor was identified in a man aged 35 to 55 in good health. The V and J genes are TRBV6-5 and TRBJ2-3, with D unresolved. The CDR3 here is CASSYPLSTDTQYF. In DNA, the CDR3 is TGTGCCAGCAGTTACCCCCTGAGTACAGATACGCAGTATTTT.